Listed here are 27 T cell receptor beta chains from one sample, sequenced in a study of blood T cells in healthy people across ages (dated by TCRdb to between 2015 and 2016). The library was obtained by 5' RACE. This sample was sequenced with an Illumina HiSeq 2500. A second PCR of roughly 7 to 12 cycles was run with a J-beta primer mix and a sample-barcoded 5' primer. Using fastp at Q25 and MiXCR, TCRdb reprocessed the public reads and kept productive beta chains. One record per CDR3 amino acid sequence lists the most common genes and DNA. This sample gives about 970,000 distinct CDR3 sequences in total; about 51% of them show up just once. The ten biggest clones cover about 20% of the sample. The sequenced sample consisted of blood. These receptors originate from a woman in her sixties in good health.

The rearrangement joins TRBV4-1 to TRBJ2-7; no reliable D call. The V end was cut by 1 base, the J end by 2 bases, with 9 bases between. The CDR3 has 14 residues. Germline assignment: CDR1 MGHRA and CDR2 YSYEKL. The CDR3 reads CASSQVIGPYEQYF. The CDR3 DNA follows: TGCGCCAGCAGCCAAGTGATAGGCCCCTACGAGCAGTACTTC.

CDR3 sequence reads: CASTLGAGQETQYF. CDR3 coding DNA: TGTGCCAGCACCTTAGGGGCAGGGCAAGAGACCCAGTACTTC. The V and J genes are TRBV9 and TRBJ2-5; TRBD1 is a possible D gene (5 bases). The germline V gene has CDR1 SGDLS and CDR2 YYNGEE. Trimming removed 6 bases at V and 2 bases at J, with 14 bases between. The CDR3 is 14 amino acids.

This clonotype showed up just a few times. V gene TRBV27 combines with J gene TRBJ2-3; D tentatively fits TRBD1 or TRBD2 (5 bases each). Germline V gene data show CDR1 as MNHEY and CDR2 as SMNVEV (reference sequence). Trimming shortened V by 5 bases and J by 1 base, and 16 bases separated the two germline ends. The CDR3 length is 16 residues. In nucleotides, the CDR3 is TGTGCCAGCAGTAGAGGGACCCGTCGGGGCACAGATACGCAGTATTTT. It yields the protein CASSRGTRRGTDTQYF.

V is TRBV6-5 and J is TRBJ2-1; 11 bases align to TRBD2. The V gene's germline CDR1 is MNHEY and CDR2 SVGAGI. The CDR3 length is 15 residues. The trim removed 5 bases at V and 7 bases at J, leaving 7 bases unmatched. Here the CDR3 DNA reads TGTGCCAGCAGTCCGGGACTAGCGGTAATTAATGAGCAGTTCTTC. Translation: CASSPGLAVINEQFF.

The V and J genes are TRBV11-1 and TRBJ2-7; 7 bases match TRBD2. The CDR3 is 16 amino acids. The V segment lost 3 bases and the J segment 4 bases; nucleotides outside the gene matches: 12. The germline V gene encodes CDR1 SGHAT and CDR2 FQDESV (reference sequence). The DNA of the CDR3 is TGTGCCAGCAGCTTGGGGACTACCCAACTATCATACGAGCAGTACTTC. Its translation is CASSLGTTQLSYEQYF.

This clonotype came up a few times. The genes are TRBV5-5 and TRBJ2-3; 10 bases align to TRBD1. Trimming removed 4 bases from V and 3 bases from J; junction bases left unmatched: 8. The CDR3 is made up of 16 amino acids. From germline, CDR1 is SGHKS and CDR2 YYEKEE (reference sequence). Here the CDR3 reads CASSQGQGLGTDTQYF. The CDR3, as DNA: TGTGCCAGCAGCCAGGGACAGGGGTTAGGGACAGATACGCAGTATTTT.

This rearrangement joins TRBV4-2 to TRBJ1-1, with D uncertain. Trimming took 4 bases from V and 1 from J, leaving 16 bases between them. Germline V gives CDR1 LGHNA, CDR2 YNFKEQ. This CDR3 spans 16 amino acids. CDR3 amino acids: CASSPSTGLSNTEAFF. CDR3 nucleotide sequence: TGTGCCAGCAGCCCGAGTACCGGGCTGTCGAACACTGAAGCTTTCTTT.

This clonotype was observed a handful of times. The rearrangement uses TRBV20-1 and TRBJ2-7; no firm D call. Trimming pared 3 bases from V and 3 bases from J, leaving 12 bases between. Germline assignment: CDR1 DFQATT and CDR2 SNEGSKA (reference sequence). The CDR3 has 13 amino acids. Here the CDR3 DNA reads TGCAGTGCTAGGGCCCTAACCAACTACGAGCAGTACTTC. Encoded protein: CSARALTNYEQYF.

This clonotype was counted between two and nine times. CDR3 sequence (DNA): TGTGCCAGCAGTGACCCTAGCTCAAGTTCCTACGAGCAGTACTTC. It specifies CASSDPSSSSYEQYF. The V and J genes are TRBV6-1 and TRBJ2-7, with D perhaps matching TRBD2 (5 bases). V was clipped by 3 bases and J by 1 base, with 13 bases between them. Per the germline V gene, CDR1 is MNHNS and CDR2 is SASEGT. This CDR3 contains 15 residues.

CDR3 in amino acids: CAISGGGNQPQHF. CDR3 in DNA: TGTGCCATCAGTGGAGGGGGCAATCAGCCCCAGCATTTT. The rearrangement links TRBV10-3 to TRBJ1-5, with D maybe TRBD1 (5 bases). The V gene lost 4 bases and the J gene lost 2 bases, with 6 bases spanning the gap. The CDR3 totals 13 residues. Per the germline V gene, CDR1 is ENHRY and CDR2 is SYGVKD.

V and J are TRBV7-2 and TRBJ2-3; D perhaps matches TRBD2 (5 bases). Germline values: CDR1 SGHTA, CDR2 FQGNSA. The CDR3 length is 17 residues. V lost 1 base, J lost 3 bases, and 17 bases lay in between. The CDR3 loop reads CASSLEGSGMRTDTQYF. The CDR3 nucleotides are TGTGCCAGCAGCTTAGAGGGCAGCGGAATGAGGACAGATACGCAGTATTTT.

The sample holds one count of this clonotype. The chain is built from TRBV20-1 and TRBJ2-3, with D possibly matching TRBD2 (5 bases). Germline values: CDR1 DFQATT, CDR2 SNEGSKA (reference sequence). Between the trimmed V and J ends, which lost 0 bases and 8 bases, there was a span of 18 bases. The CDR3 spans 15 residues. In DNA, the CDR3 is TGCAGTGCTAGAGATCAGGACTTCCAGCGTCCTACGCAGTATTTT. This codes for CSARDQDFQRPTQYF.

Details on this clonotype: Because it lacks the conserved phenylalanine or tryptophan at the end, this CDR3 is likely a read error. The chain links TRBV2 to TRBJ2-1; D not resolved. The germline V gene encodes CDR1 SNHLY and CDR2 FYNNEI. V lost 5 bases and J lost 10, with 9 bases in between. The CDR3 loop spans 11 amino acids. The CDR3 bases are TGTGCCAGCAGTCCAGTAGTAGAGCAGTTCTAC. Its protein product is CASSPVVEQFY.

In its sample, this clonotype was seen once. The chain joins TRBV25-1 to TRBJ1-4; possible D gene TRBD1, 5 bases. Trimming pared 2 bases from V and 10 bases from J, leaving 14 bases between. The CDR3 totals 14 residues. Germline CDR1 is MGHDK and CDR2 is SYGVNS. Here the CDR3 reads CASSEGALVAKLFF. In nucleotides, the CDR3 is TGTGCCAGCAGTGAAGGGGCCTTAGTTGCAAAACTGTTTTTT. The full variable domain, completed using reference TRBV25-1 and TRBJ1-4, is EADIYQTPRYLVIGTGKKITLECSQTMGHDKMYWYQQDPGMELHLIHYSYGVNSTEKGDLSSESTVSRIRTEHFPLTLESARPSHTSQYLCASSEGALVAKLFFGSGTQLSVL.

The sample holds one count of this clonotype. CDR3 nucleotide sequence: TGTGCCAGCGGACTGGGGGGGGATGGCTACACCTTC. It translates to CASGLGGDGYTF. The chain joins TRBV12-3 or TRBV12-4 to TRBJ1-2, with TRBD1 as a possible D gene (5 bases). The germline V and J ends were trimmed by 8 bases and 6 bases, with 13 bases remaining between them. The CDR3 is 12 amino acids.

This clonotype came up a few times. The chain joins TRBV11-2 to TRBJ2-1, with D possibly being TRBD1 (6 bases). V lost 5 bases and J lost 8, with 22 bases in between. CDR1 is SGHAT and CDR2 is FQNNGV in the germline V gene. The CDR3 is 16 residues long. CDR3 DNA sequence: TGTGCCAGCAGCCCCACCCTAGCTGGGGGCCTGGATGAGCAGTTCTTC. Protein product: CASSPTLAGGLDEQFF.

The CDR3 sequence is CTLGLFNYEQYF. DNA of the CDR3: TGCACCTTGGGACTATTTAACTACGAGCAGTACTTC. The chain is built from TRBV20-1 and TRBJ2-7, with 7 nucleotides matching TRBD2. The CDR3 has 12 residues. Germline-derived CDR1 and CDR2 are DFQATT and SNEGSKA (reference sequence).

The chain joins TRBV29-1 to TRBJ2-1; no clear D. The last part of the DNA fits TRBJ2-7 better; the J call may be wrong. The length of the CDR3 is 11 residues. The germline V gene encodes CDR1 SQVTM and CDR2 ANQGSEA. CDR3 bases: TGCAGCGCTGGGTGGTACAATGAGCAGTACTTC. As protein: CSAGWYNEQYF.

This clonotype has more than one count but fewer than ten. V gene TRBV4-1 combines with J gene TRBJ2-7; the match to TRBD2 covers 12 bases. The CDR3 contains 16 residues. From germline, CDR1 is MGHRA and CDR2 YSYEKL. The trim removed 2 bases at V and 2 bases at J, leaving 4 bases unmatched. DNA of the CDR3: TGCGCCAGCAGCCAAACGACTAGCGGGAGTCCCTACGAGCAGTACTTC. This translates into CASSQTTSGSPYEQYF.

V gene TRBV3-1 combines with J gene TRBJ2-4, with 9 bases identical to TRBD2. Matching the DNA end better, TRBJ2-7 makes the J call doubtful. This CDR3 is built from 14 residues. Germline assignment: CDR1 LGHDT and CDR2 YNNKEL (reference sequence). DNA for the CDR3: TGTGCCAGCAGCCAATTTAGCGGGAGTCCCGAGCAGTACTTC. Its translation: CASSQFSGSPEQYF.

This clonotype was counted only a few times. V gene TRBV4-1 combines with J gene TRBJ2-7; D is undetermined. V was trimmed by 0 bases and J by 4 bases, leaving 13 bases between them. The CDR3 has 15 amino acids. Germline CDR1 and CDR2: MGHRA and YSYEKL. DNA for the CDR3: TGCGCCAGCAGCCAAGATAGGCAGGCTCTATACGAGCAGTACTTC. Its translation: CASSQDRQALYEQYF.

This clonotype was detected once. The gene calls are TRBV11-3 and TRBJ2-1; D is unresolved. TRBJ2-7 matches the DNA end more closely, so the J call is doubtful. CDR3 size: 15 residues. The germline CDR1 and CDR2 sequences are SGHNT and YENEEA. The CDR3 reads CASSHDTVANNEQYF. The CDR3 DNA sequence: TGTGCCAGCAGCCACGACACGGTCGCCAACAATGAGCAGTACTTC.

The CDR3 sequence: CASSLHGQGALGEQYF. CDR3 DNA sequence: TGTGCCAGCAGTTTACATGGACAGGGGGCGCTTGGCGAGCAGTACTTC. The rearrangement links TRBV27 to TRBJ2-7, with TRBD1 matching 11 bases. The CDR3 loop spans 16 amino acids. J lost 6 bases, V lost 2 bases, and 9 bases had no gene match. Germline V gene sequence: CDR1 MNHEY, CDR2 SMNVEV (reference sequence).

V gene TRBV18 combines with J gene TRBJ2-5; D possibly uses TRBD1 or TRBD2 (5 bases each). CDR3 length: 14 amino acids. Germline V gives CDR1 KGHSH, CDR2 LQKENI. V lost 6 bases and J lost 5, with 16 bases in between. CDR3 in DNA: TGTGCCAGCTCGACGGACATTACGGGGGAGACCCAGTACTTC. Protein sequence: CASSTDITGETQYF.

The chain combines TRBV28 with TRBJ1-5; D possibly corresponds to TRBD1 (6 bases). The ends were cut back, 8 bases at V and 9 bases at J, with 14 bases in the middle. Germline-derived CDR1 and CDR2 are MDHEN and SYDVKM. The CDR3 length is 12 residues. CDR3: CASHSWGAPQHF. The CDR3 bases are TGTGCCAGCCACTCCTGGGGGGCGCCCCAGCATTTT.

This clonotype was picked up a small number of times. The chain uses TRBV7-9 and TRBJ2-7, with 8 bases matching TRBD1. V trimming: 6 bases; J trimming: 3 bases; junction bases outside the gene matches: 13. Germline V gene data show CDR1 as SEHNR and CDR2 as FQNEAQ (reference sequence). CDR3 length equals 16 residues. The CDR3 protein is CASSSIPGTGGYEQYF. CDR3 in DNA: TGTGCCAGCAGTTCGATCCCCGGGACAGGCGGCTACGAGCAGTACTTC.

A few counts support this clonotype. The chain combines TRBV27 with TRBJ2-1, with 8 bases aligning to TRBD2. Trimming at V came to 5 bases and at J to 8 bases, leaving 5 bases not matched to a gene. From germline, CDR1 is MNHEY and CDR2 SMNVEV (reference sequence). CDR3 length equals 13 residues. CDR3 residues: CASSQREWYEQFF. The CDR3 DNA follows: TGTGCCAGCAGTCAGCGGGAGTGGTATGAGCAGTTCTTC.